The 13 T cell receptor beta chains below were found in one sample sequenced in a study of multiple sclerosis patients with progressive multifocal leukoencephalopathy. TCRdb's copy holds only in-frame clones and misses some; the assay was immunoSEQ multiplex PCR. Here the sample spans 20,000 to 30,000 clones, more than 85% being singletons. The sample's time point: roughly 13 months of natalizumab therapy. The sample was PBMCs, taken from a patient treated with natalizumab. The receptor set was obtained from a young man with multiple sclerosis.

CDR3 amino acids: CSVSVGHPYNEQFF. The CDR3 DNA is TGCAGCGTTAGTGTAGGCCACCCCTACAATGAGCAGTTCTTC. The chain is built from TRBV29-1 and TRBJ2-1; D gene uncertain. Deletions cut 5 bases from V and 2 bases from J, with 13 bases between. Looked up from germline, CDR1 is SQVTM and CDR2 is ANQGSEA. CDR3 length equals 14 residues.

This clone was detected once. V and J are TRBV19 and TRBJ2-7; 10 nucleotides match TRBD2. This CDR3 is 18 amino acids long. J gave up 2 bases and V 1 base, and 11 bases lay outside the gene matches. The V gene's germline CDR1 is LNHDA and CDR2 SQIVND (reference sequence). In nucleotides, the CDR3 is TGTGCCAGTAGTATAGGGTTTAGCGGGAGGTCGGGAACCTACGAGCAGTACTTC. Protein product: CASSIGFSGRSGTYEQYF.

V and J are TRBV5-6 and TRBJ2-5; D is undetermined. The length of the CDR3 is 13 residues. Deletions cut 4 bases from V and 4 bases from J, with 11 bases between. Germline loops: CDR1 SGHDT, CDR2 YYEEEE. CDR3 sequence (DNA): TGTGCCAGCAGCCCGGAAGCAGCAGAGACCCAGTACTTC. Its translation: CASSPEAAETQYF.

This sequence joins TRBV7-3 and TRBJ2-1; 7 bases agree with TRBD2. Germline values: CDR1 SGHTA, CDR2 FQGTGA. This CDR3 spans 15 amino acids. Losses at the gene ends were 2 bases for V and 2 bases for J; bases not matched to a gene: 3. The CDR3 loop reads CASSLAGVAYNEQFF. CDR3 bases: TGTGCCAGCAGCTTAGCGGGAGTAGCCTACAATGAGCAGTTCTTC. Complete variable domain (other parts from reference TRBV7-3 and TRBJ2-1): GAGVSQTPSNKVTEKGKYVELRCDPISGHTALYWYRQSLGQGPEFLIYFQGTGAADDSGLPNDRFFAVRPEGSVSTLKIQRTERGDSAVYLCASSLAGVAYNEQFFGPGTRLTVL.

The J gene is TRBJ2-6, the V gene TRBV7-2; 10 bases are shared with TRBD2. The ends lost 2 bases at V and 0 bases at J; junction bases unmatched: 1. The CDR3 runs to 17 residues. The germline CDR1 and CDR2 sequences are SGHTA and FQGNSA. This CDR3 reads CASSLSGRASGANVLTF. DNA for the CDR3: TGTGCCAGCAGCTTAAGCGGGAGGGCCTCTGGGGCCAACGTCCTGACTTTC. Variable domain in full (rest from reference TRBV7-2 and TRBJ2-6): GAGVSQSPSNKVTEKGKDVELRCDPISGHTALYWYRQSLGQGLEFLIYFQGNSAPDKSGLPSDRFSAERTGGSVSTLTIQRTQQEDSAVYLCASSLSGRASGANVLTFGAGSRLTVL.

CDR3 in amino acids: CASSQGPVSMNTEAFF. As DNA, the CDR3 is TGCGCCAGCAGCCAAGGCCCCGTAAGTATGAACACTGAAGCTTTCTTT. This sequence joins TRBV4-1 and TRBJ1-1; D is unclear. The CDR3 totals 16 residues. The V and J ends lost 1 base and 0 bases respectively, with 12 bases between them. CDR1 and CDR2 (germline): MGHRA, YSYEKL.

This sequence joins TRBV9 and TRBJ1-4; 7 positions agree with TRBD1. The length of the CDR3 is 13 residues. Germline CDR1 and CDR2: SGDLS and YYNGEE. Germline trimming cut 3 bases from V and 14 bases from J; bases unmatched to any gene: 10. This CDR3 is CASSAGQDGGLFF. The CDR3 DNA reads TGTGCCAGCAGCGCCGGACAGGATGGGGGGCTGTTTTTT. The full variable domain, in which reference TRBV9 and TRBJ1-4 provide the parts outside the CDR3, is DSGVTQTPKHLITATGQRVTLRCSPRSGDLSVYWYQQSLDQGLQFLIQYYNGEERAKGNILERFSAQQFPDLHSELNLSSLELGDSALYFCASSAGQDGGLFFGSGTQLSVL.

The rearrangement links TRBV29-1 to TRBJ1-2, with D hard to call. CDR1 and CDR2 (germline): SQVTM, ANQGSEA. Trimming cost V 7 bases and J 8 bases, with 14 bases left between them. This CDR3 spans 11 amino acids. The CDR3 DNA follows: TGCAGCGCTAGATGGGGATACGGCTACACCTTC. Its translation is CSARWGYGYTF. Using reference TRBV29-1 and TRBJ1-2 for the parts outside the CDR3, the full variable domain is SAVISQKPSRDICQRGTSLTIQCQVDSQVTMMFWYRQQPGQSLTLIATANQGSEATYESGFVIDKFPISRPNLTFSTLTVSNMSPEDSSIYLCSARWGYGYTFGSGTRLTVV.

The CDR3 protein is CASSYSASPTDSGANVLTF. The CDR3 nucleotides are TGTGCCAGCAGTTATTCGGCCAGTCCTACTGACTCTGGGGCCAACGTCCTGACTTTC. The chain combines TRBV6-9 with TRBJ2-6; D remains ambiguous. V lost 0 bases and J lost 0, with 15 bases in between. Germline values: CDR1 MNHGY, CDR2 SVAAGI. This CDR3 is built from 19 residues.

In DNA form, the CDR3 reads TGTGCCAGCAGCGCCGGGACATCCCCGGCGAATGAAAAACTGTTTTTT. Residues: CASSAGTSPANEKLFF. The chain couples TRBV9 to TRBJ1-4; D might be TRBD1 (6 bases). Germline CDR1 reads SGDLS; CDR2 reads YYNGEE. The length of the CDR3 is 16 residues. V was cut by 3 bases and J by 5 bases, with 17 bases left in between.

The chain joins TRBV7-2 to TRBJ2-1; 7 bases line up with TRBD2. Germline CDR1 reads SGHTA; CDR2 reads FQGNSA. The CDR3 spans 17 residues. After removal of 1 base from V and 2 bases from J, the junction contained 8 bases not matched to a gene. CDR3 sequence: CASSLVVAGLPYNEQFF. DNA of the CDR3: TGTGCCAGCAGCTTAGTAGTAGCGGGCCTTCCCTACAATGAGCAGTTCTTC.

The chain combines TRBV27 with TRBJ2-4, with D tentatively TRBD2 (5 bases). Germline V gives CDR1 MNHEY, CDR2 SMNVEV (reference sequence). The CDR3 has 12 amino acids. The ends were cut back, 5 bases at V and 11 bases at J, with 13 bases in the middle. The CDR3 region is CASSPGPSLQYF. In DNA form, the CDR3 reads TGTGCCAGCAGTCCCGGCCCTAGCCTTCAGTACTTC.

The rearrangement joins TRBV18 to TRBJ1-1; D possibly corresponds to TRBD1 (6 bases). In germline, CDR1 is KGHSH, CDR2 LQKENI. The CDR3 runs 14 residues. Trimming shortened V by 6 bases and J by 1 base, and 12 bases separated the two germline ends. CDR3 coding DNA: TGTGCCAGCTCGAGACAGGCAGGGAACACTGAAGCTTTCTTT. The encoded protein is CASSRQAGNTEAFF.